A selection of T cell receptor beta chains follows, all from one sample in a study of cytomegalovirus exposure and HLA in healthy donors. TCRdb's table, derived via immunoSEQ multiplex PCR, lists solely in-frame clones and lacks some. The data show roughly 290,000 clones, about 87% seen once. Sequencing used PBMCs. These receptors were collected from a woman between 18 and 30 years old in good health and CMV-seronegative. Both conserved end residues are part of each CDR3. Fields, in order: J gene, V gene, D gene, clone size, CDR3 DNA, CDR3 protein. A D gene is named only where the DNA matches it firmly. Clone size is stated in some rows and not others, as once, few, many or a class when expanded.

TRBJ1-1	TRBV2	NA	few	TGTGCCAGCAGTGACAGGGGTAGCTCCCGAGGCACTGAAGCTTTCTTT	CASSDRGSSRGTEAFF
TRBJ1-6	TRBV5-4	TRBD1	NA	TGTGCCAGCAACCGAGGACAGGGTGATTCACCCCTCCACTTT	CASNRGQGDSPLHF
TRBJ1-1	TRBV19	NA	NA	TGTGCCAGTAGTCTAAACAGGGACACTGAAGCTTTCTTT	CASSLNRDTEAFF
TRBJ1-6	TRBV19	NA	NA	TGTGCCAGTAGTATTTTAACTCTTAATTCACCCCTCCACTTT	CASSILTLNSPLHF
TRBJ1-6	TRBV18	NA	NA	TGTGCCAGCTCACCTGGGAGAGATAATTCACCCCTCCACTTT	CASSPGRDNSPLHF
TRBJ1-3	TRBV15	NA	NA	TGTGCCACCAGCAGAGCGGGGGGGCGCGGGGATGGAAACACCATATATTTT	CATSRAGGRGDGNTIYF
TRBJ2-1	TRBV2	NA	NA	TGTGCCAGCAGTGAAGTGTCCGAGCACAATGAGCAGTTCTTC	CASSEVSEHNEQFF
TRBJ1-1	TRBV15	TRBD1	NA	TGTGCCACCAGCACGGGACAGGACGCGGGCACTGAAGCTTTCTTT	CATSTGQDAGTEAFF
TRBJ1-1	TRBV7-6	NA	NA	TGTGCCAGCAGCTTTATAAGGACAGCCGACATGAACACTGAAGCTTTCTTT	CASSFIRTADMNTEAFF
TRBJ2-5	TRBV5-5	TRBD2	NA	TGTGCCAGCAGCCCGACCGGGACTAGAGGAGAGACCCAGTACTTC	CASSPTGTRGETQYF
TRBJ1-1	TRBV15	NA	NA	TGTGCCACCAGCAGCGGACAGACCATGAACACTGAAGCTTTCTTT	CATSSGQTMNTEAFF
TRBJ2-7	TRBV5-1	NA	NA	TGCGCCAGCGGCCCCGGGAGAGGGACAGCGGACTACGAGCAGTACTTC	CASGPGRGTADYEQYF
TRBJ1-1	TRBV2	NA	NA	TGTGCCAGCACGGGACTGACTATGAACACTGAAGCTTTCTTT	CASTGLTMNTEAFF
TRBJ2-1	TRBV6-5	TRBD2	once	TGTGCCAGCAGTTCACTAGCGGGGGGGCGCAATGAGCAGTTCTTC	CASSSLAGGRNEQFF
TRBJ2-7	TRBV2	NA	NA	TGTGCCAGCAGTGAAGGGGGGCGCGAGTACTTC	CASSEGGREYF
TRBJ1-1	TRBV5-4	NA	NA	TGTGCCAGCAGCGGGGGGGGTTTGGGCACTGAAGCTTTCTTT	CASSGGGLGTEAFF
TRBJ1-2	TRBV6-1	NA	NA	TGTGCCAGCAGTGAGGTGTATCGGACAGTGAGTGGCTACACCTTC	CASSEVYRTVSGYTF
TRBJ2-7	TRBV28	NA	NA	TGTGCCAGCAGTTTAGGAGGGGACGATTCCTACGAGCAGTACTTC	CASSLGGDDSYEQYF
TRBJ2-2	TRBV5-1	NA	NA	TGCGCCAGCAGCCTAGCATGGGACTTGTCCACCGGGGAGCTGTTTTTT	CASSLAWDLSTGELFF
TRBJ2-7	TRBV5-6	NA	NA	TGTGCCAGCAGCTTGTTCGTGGGCGGGTATAGCGAGCAGTACTTC	CASSLFVGGYSEQYF
TRBJ2-2	TRBV9	NA	NA	TGTGCCAGCAGCGTAGAGGGGCTCGGGGAGCTGTTTTTT	CASSVEGLGELFF
TRBJ2-2	TRBV19	NA	NA	TGTGCCAGTAGTGGGGCGGGGGCCTACACCGGGGAGCTGTTTTTT	CASSGAGAYTGELFF
TRBJ2-3	TRBV10-3	NA	NA	TGTGCCATCAGACCGACTAGTACAGATACGCAGTATTTT	CAIRPTSTDTQYF
TRBJ2-1	TRBV4-1	NA	NA	TGCGCCAGCAGCCAGGTCGGAACAGGGTTCGATGAGCAGTTCTTC	CASSQVGTGFDEQFF
TRBJ2-7	TRBV10-3	NA	NA	TGTGCCATCAGTGGGGCGGGGAGCTCCTACGAGCAGTACTTC	CAISGAGSSYEQYF
TRBJ2-3	TRBV27	TRBD2	NA	TGTGCCAGCAGGAATAGCGGGGAAAAAAGCACAGATACGCAGTATTTT	CASRNSGEKSTDTQYF
TRBJ1-6	TRBV5-6	NA	NA	TGTGCCAGCAGCTTTTATCGAACAGGAACCTATAATTCACCCCTCCACTTT	CASSFYRTGTYNSPLHF
TRBJ1-6	TRBV2	NA	NA	TGTGCCAGCAGCTCGTTCGCTACCTCCCCCCTCCACTTT	CASSSFATSPLHF
TRBJ1-1	TRBV27	TRBD1	NA	TGTGCCAGCAGTTTATCGACAGGGCGAAACACTGAAGCTTTCTTT	CASSLSTGRNTEAFF
TRBJ2-7	TRBV7-2	NA	NA	TGTGCCAGCAGCTGGGGAACCGGGAACTACGAGCAGTACTTC	CASSWGTGNYEQYF
TRBJ1-3	TRBV9	NA	few	TGTGCCAGCAGCGTAGCTGAGGCAGGGGGAAACACCATATATTTT	CASSVAEAGGNTIYF
TRBJ1-2	TRBV19	TRBD1	NA	TGTGCCAGTAGTATAATTCTTGGGGCCAGCAGGGGGCAGGGTTCGGAAGCTGGCTACACCTTC	CASSIILGASRGQGSEAGYTF
TRBJ2-1	TRBV7-9	NA	NA	TGTGCCAGCAGCCCCCCCGGCTACAATGAGCAGTTCTTC	CASSPPGYNEQFF
TRBJ1-1	TRBV20-1	NA	NA	TGCAGTGCCCCGGCGGCTTTTGAAGCTTTCTTT	CSAPAAFEAFF
TRBJ1-5	TRBV6-1	NA	NA	TGTGCCAGCAGTGAACTTGGGACTTCTAATCAGCCCCAGCATTTT	CASSELGTSNQPQHF
TRBJ2-7	TRBV7-2	NA	NA	TGTGCCAGCAGCTTAATGGCGGGGGCGGCCTACGAGCAGTACTTC	CASSLMAGAAYEQYF
TRBJ1-4	TRBV6-6	NA	NA	TGTGCCAGCAGTACTTCTACAACTAATGAAAAACTGTTTTTT	CASSTSTTNEKLFF
TRBJ1-2	TRBV11-2	TRBD1	NA	TGTGCCAGCAGCTCTTCGGACAGGACGCCCTATGGCTACACCTTC	CASSSSDRTPYGYTF
TRBJ2-1	TRBV9	TRBD2	NA	TGTGCCAGCAGCGTAGTAGCTAGCGGGGGATACAATGAGCAGTTCTTC	CASSVVASGGYNEQFF
TRBJ2-7	TRBV6-5	TRBD1	NA	TGTGCCAGCAGGATCGACAGGGCAAATACCTACGAGCAGTACTTC	CASRIDRANTYEQYF